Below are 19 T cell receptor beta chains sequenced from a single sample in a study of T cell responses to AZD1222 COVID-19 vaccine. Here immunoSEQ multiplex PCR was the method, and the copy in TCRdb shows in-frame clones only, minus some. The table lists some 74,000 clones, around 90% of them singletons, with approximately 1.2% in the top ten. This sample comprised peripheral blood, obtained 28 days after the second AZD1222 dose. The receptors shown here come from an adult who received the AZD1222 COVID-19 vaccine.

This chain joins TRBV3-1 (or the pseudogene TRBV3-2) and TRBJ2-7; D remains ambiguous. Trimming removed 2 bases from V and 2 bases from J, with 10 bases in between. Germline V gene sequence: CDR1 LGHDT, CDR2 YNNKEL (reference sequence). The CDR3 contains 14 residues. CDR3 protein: CASSQLVPPYEQYF. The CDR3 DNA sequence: TGTGCCAGCAGCCAACTAGTTCCCCCCTACGAGCAGTACTTC.

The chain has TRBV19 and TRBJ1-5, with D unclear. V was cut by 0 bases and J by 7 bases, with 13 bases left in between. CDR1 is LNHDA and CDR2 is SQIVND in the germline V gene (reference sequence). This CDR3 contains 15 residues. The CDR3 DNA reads TGTGCCAGTAGTATAGAAGAGGACGTGTGGCAGCCCCAGCATTTT. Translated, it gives CASSIEEDVWQPQHF.

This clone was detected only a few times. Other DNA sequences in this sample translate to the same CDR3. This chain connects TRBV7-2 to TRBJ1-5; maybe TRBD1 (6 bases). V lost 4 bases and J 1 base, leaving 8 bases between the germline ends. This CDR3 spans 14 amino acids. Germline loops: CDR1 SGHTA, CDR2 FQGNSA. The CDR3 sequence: CASSWDTSNQPQHF. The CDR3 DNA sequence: TGTGCCAGCAGCTGGGACACCAGCAATCAGCCCCAGCATTTT.

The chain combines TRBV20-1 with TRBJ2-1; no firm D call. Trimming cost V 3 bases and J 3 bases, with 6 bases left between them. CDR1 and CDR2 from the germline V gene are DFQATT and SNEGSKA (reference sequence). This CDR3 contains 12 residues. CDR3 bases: TGCAGTGCTAGTTCCAGCTACAATGAGCAGTTCTTC. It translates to CSASSSYNEQFF.

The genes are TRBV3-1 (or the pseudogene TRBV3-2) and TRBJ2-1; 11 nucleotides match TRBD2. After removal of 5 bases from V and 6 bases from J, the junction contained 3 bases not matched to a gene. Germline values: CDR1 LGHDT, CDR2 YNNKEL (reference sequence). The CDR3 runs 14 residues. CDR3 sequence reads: CASSITSGSNEQFF. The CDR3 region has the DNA TGTGCCAGCAGCATCACTAGCGGGAGCAATGAGCAGTTCTTC.

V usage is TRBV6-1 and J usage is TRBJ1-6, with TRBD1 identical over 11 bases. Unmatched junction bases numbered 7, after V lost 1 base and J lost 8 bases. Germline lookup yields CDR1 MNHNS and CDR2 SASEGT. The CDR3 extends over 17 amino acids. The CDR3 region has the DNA TGTGCCAGCAGTGAAGATGGGACAGGGGGGAGACATTCACCCCTCCACTTT. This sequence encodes CASSEDGTGGRHSPLHF.

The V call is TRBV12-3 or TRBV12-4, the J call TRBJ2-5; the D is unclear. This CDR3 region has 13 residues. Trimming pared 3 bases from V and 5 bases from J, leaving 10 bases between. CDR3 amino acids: CASSLTRWETQYF. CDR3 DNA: TGTGCCAGCAGTTTGACCCGTTGGGAGACCCAGTACTTC.

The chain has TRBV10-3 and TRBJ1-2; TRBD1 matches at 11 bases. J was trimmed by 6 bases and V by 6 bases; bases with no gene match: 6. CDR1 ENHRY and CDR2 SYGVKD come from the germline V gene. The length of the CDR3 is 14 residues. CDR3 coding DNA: TGTGCCATCAGAAGGGGACAGGGGGATGATGGCTACACCTTC. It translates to CAIRRGQGDDGYTF.

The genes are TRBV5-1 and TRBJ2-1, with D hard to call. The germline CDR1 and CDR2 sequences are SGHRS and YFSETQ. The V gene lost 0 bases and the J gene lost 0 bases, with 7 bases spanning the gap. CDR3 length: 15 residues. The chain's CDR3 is CASSLEVSSYNEQFF. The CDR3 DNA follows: TGCGCCAGCAGCTTGGAGGTTAGCTCCTACAATGAGCAGTTCTTC.

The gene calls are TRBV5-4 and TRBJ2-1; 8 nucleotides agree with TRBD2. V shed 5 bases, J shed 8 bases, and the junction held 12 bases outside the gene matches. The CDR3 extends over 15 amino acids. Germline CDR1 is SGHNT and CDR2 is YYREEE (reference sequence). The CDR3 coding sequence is TGTGCCAGCAGGGTGGGACTAGGGGGACTCTATGAGCAGTTCTTC. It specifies CASRVGLGGLYEQFF.

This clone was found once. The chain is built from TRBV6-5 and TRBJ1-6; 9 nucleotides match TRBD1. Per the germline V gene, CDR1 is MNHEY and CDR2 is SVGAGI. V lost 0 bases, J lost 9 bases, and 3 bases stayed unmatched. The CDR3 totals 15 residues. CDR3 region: CASSYSTGGASPLHF. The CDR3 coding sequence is TGTGCCAGCAGTTACTCCACAGGGGGCGCTTCACCCCTCCACTTT.

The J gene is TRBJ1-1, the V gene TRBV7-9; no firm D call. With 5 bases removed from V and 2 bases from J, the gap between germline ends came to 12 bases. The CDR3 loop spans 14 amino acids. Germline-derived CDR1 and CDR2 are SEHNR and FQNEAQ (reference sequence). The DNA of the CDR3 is TGTGCCAGCAGCCGTTTAGGACTAAACACTGAAGCTTTCTTT. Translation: CASSRLGLNTEAFF.

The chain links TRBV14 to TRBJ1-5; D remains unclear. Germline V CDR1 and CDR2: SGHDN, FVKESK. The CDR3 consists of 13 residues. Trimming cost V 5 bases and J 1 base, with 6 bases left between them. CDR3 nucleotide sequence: TGTGCCAGCAGCAAGTCGAGCAATCAGCCCCAGCATTTT. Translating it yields CASSKSSNQPQHF.

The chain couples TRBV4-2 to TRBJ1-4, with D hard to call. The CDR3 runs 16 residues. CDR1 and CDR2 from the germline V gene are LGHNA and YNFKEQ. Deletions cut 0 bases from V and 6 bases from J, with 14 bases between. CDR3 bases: TGTGCCAGCAGCCAAGATACCGGGAAGGGTGATGAAAAACTGTTTTTT. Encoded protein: CASSQDTGKGDEKLFF.

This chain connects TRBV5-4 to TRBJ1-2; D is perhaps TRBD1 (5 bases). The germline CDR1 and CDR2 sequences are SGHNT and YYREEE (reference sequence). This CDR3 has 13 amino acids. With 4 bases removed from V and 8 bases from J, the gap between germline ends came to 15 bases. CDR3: CASSKAGLGGYTF. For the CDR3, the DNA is TGTGCCAGCAGCAAGGCAGGGTTGGGGGGCTACACCTTC. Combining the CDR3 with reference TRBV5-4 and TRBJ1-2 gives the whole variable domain ETGVTQSPTHLIKTRGQQVTLRCSSQSGHNTVSWYQQALGQGPQFIFQYYREEENGRGNFPPRFSGLQFPNYSSELNVNALELDDSALYLCASSKAGLGGYTFGSGTRLTVV.

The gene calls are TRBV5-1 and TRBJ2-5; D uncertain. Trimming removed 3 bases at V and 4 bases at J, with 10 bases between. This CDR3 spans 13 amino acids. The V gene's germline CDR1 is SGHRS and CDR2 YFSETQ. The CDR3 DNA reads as TGCGCCAGCAGCTCCCAAACGCGAGAGACCCAGTACTTC. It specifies CASSSQTRETQYF.

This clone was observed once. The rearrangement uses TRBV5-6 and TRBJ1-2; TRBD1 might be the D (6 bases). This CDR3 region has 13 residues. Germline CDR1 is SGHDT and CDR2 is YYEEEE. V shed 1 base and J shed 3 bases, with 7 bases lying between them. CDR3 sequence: CASSLPGDYGYTF. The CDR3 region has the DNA TGTGCCAGCAGCTTGCCAGGGGACTATGGCTACACCTTC.

CDR3 residues: CAISDLVGGQDKYF. The CDR3 DNA is TGTGCCATCAGTGATCTCGTGGGGGGACAGGATAAGTATTTT. The rearrangement joins TRBV10-3 to TRBJ2-3, with 8 bases that match TRBD1. J was trimmed by 13 bases and V by 3 bases; bases with no gene match: 12. This CDR3 spans 14 amino acids. CDR1 and CDR2 from the germline V gene are ENHRY and SYGVKD.

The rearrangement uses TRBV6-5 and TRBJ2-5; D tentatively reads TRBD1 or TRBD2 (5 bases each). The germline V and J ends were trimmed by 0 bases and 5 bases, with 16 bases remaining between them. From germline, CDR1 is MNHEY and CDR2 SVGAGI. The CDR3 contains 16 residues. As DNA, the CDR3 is TGTGCCAGCAGTTACTCCGGGACCGTAGGTCGGGAGACCCAGTACTTC. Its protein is CASSYSGTVGRETQYF.